This TCR beta chain emerged from a study of cytomegalovirus exposure and HLA in healthy donors. A few counts support this clone. Trimming stripped 6 bases from V and 2 bases from J, with 17 bases between. The CDR3 extends over 15 amino acids. From germline, CDR1 is SGHRS and CDR2 YFSETQ. The PCR had 60 Vbeta and 13 Jbeta primers. Some clones are missing from TCRdb's copy, which holds only in-frame ones; the method was immunoSEQ multiplex PCR. Seen here are approximately 140,000 clones, just under 75% observed once, and the top ten hold approximately 1.8%. The genes are TRBV5-1 and TRBJ1-1; D gene uncertain. The sequenced sample consisted of PBMCs. This receptor was obtained from a woman under 30 in good health and CMV-seronegative. CDR3 nucleotide sequence: TGCGCCAGCACCCTAAGATCAGGAACTAACACTGAAGCTTTCTTT. The encoded protein is CASTLRSGTNTEAFF.